The 24 T cell receptor beta chains below all came from one sample that was sequenced in a study of blood T cell repertoires in COVID-19. Measured with immunoSEQ multiplex PCR; TCRdb has only the in-frame clones, and not every one. The top ten clones hold approximately 11% of a sample with around 280,000 clones, 88% of them seen once. The sample taken for sequencing was peripheral blood. These receptors were obtained from a woman in her thirties with COVID-19, enrolled during active disease.

The rearrangement joins TRBV7-9 to TRBJ1-5; TRBD1 agrees at 8 bases. This CDR3 contains 16 residues. Unmatched junction bases numbered 6, after V lost 5 bases and J lost 0 bases. CDR1 and CDR2 from the germline V gene are SEHNR and FQNEAQ (reference sequence). CDR3 nucleotide sequence: TGTGCCAGCAGCAGCGACAGGGGAGTTAGCAATCAGCCCCAGCATTTT. It yields the protein CASSSDRGVSNQPQHF.

This clone was seen a few times. This chain joins TRBV30 and TRBJ1-1; no definite D call. The V end lost 2 bases, the J end lost 9 bases, and 19 bases lay between the germline ends. The CDR3 covers 14 residues. The V gene's germline CDR1 is GTSNPN and CDR2 SVGIG (reference sequence). The CDR3 DNA reads TGTGCCTGGAGTACTACAAGATTCAGTCCCAAAGCTTTCTTT. Translation gives CAWSTTRFSPKAFF.

The chain couples TRBV6-2 or TRBV6-3 to TRBJ1-2; 9 nucleotides agree with TRBD1. The CDR3 runs 14 residues. With 6 bases clipped from V and 3 bases from J, the junction kept 5 bases outside the gene matches. Germline CDR1 is MNHEY and CDR2 is SVGEGT. In DNA form, the CDR3 reads TGTGCCAGCAGCCGGGACAGGGATGACTATGGCTACACCTTC. Amino acid sequence: CASSRDRDDYGYTF.

The V call is TRBV11-2, the J call TRBJ2-3; D not resolved. CDR1 SGHAT and CDR2 FQNNGV come from the germline V gene. V lost 5 bases to trimming and J lost 3 bases, with 6 bases between them. The CDR3 covers 12 residues. CDR3 nucleotides: TGTGCCAGCAGCCCCACAACAGATACGCAGTATTTT. Encoded protein: CASSPTTDTQYF.

The rearrangement links TRBV6-5 to TRBJ1-5, with TRBD1 matching over 9 bases. Germline CDR1 reads MNHEY; CDR2 reads SVGAGI. The V gene end was trimmed by 10 bases and the J gene end by 4 bases; junction bases not matched to a gene: 8. The CDR3 covers 14 residues. CDR3 residues: CATKGQGLNQPQHF. The CDR3 bases are TGTGCCACCAAGGGACAGGGACTTAATCAGCCCCAGCATTTT.

This chain joins TRBV4-1 and TRBJ2-7, with 9 bases that match TRBD1. Germline V CDR1 and CDR2: MGHRA, YSYEKL. J was trimmed by 5 bases and V by 3 bases; bases with no gene match: 8. This CDR3 region has 15 residues. This chain's CDR3 is CASSHWGQGLHEQYF. CDR3 DNA: TGCGCCAGCAGCCATTGGGGACAGGGATTACACGAGCAGTACTTC.

The chain carries TRBV12-3 or TRBV12-4 and TRBJ1-2; D unresolved. CDR3 length equals 13 residues. Trimming stripped 3 bases from V and 2 bases from J, with 7 bases between. The CDR3 sequence: CASSFLLNYGYTF. The DNA for the CDR3 is TGTGCCAGCAGTTTTTTACTCAACTATGGCTACACCTTC.

The gene calls are TRBV19 and TRBJ2-7; TRBD1 aligns across 8 bases. The CDR3 has 15 residues. CDR1 and CDR2 (germline): LNHDA, SQIVND (reference sequence). Trimming cost V 5 bases and J 3 bases; bases outside gene matches: 9. CDR3 sequence reads: CASSPTHDRGYEQYF. Here the CDR3 DNA reads TGTGCCAGTAGTCCAACCCACGACAGGGGCTACGAGCAGTACTTC.

The genes are TRBV30 and TRBJ1-1; D perhaps matches TRBD1 (5 bases). The length of the CDR3 is 13 residues. Trimming took 3 bases from V and 5 from J, leaving 13 bases between them. Germline assignment: CDR1 GTSNPN and CDR2 SVGIG (reference sequence). This CDR3 reads CAWRGLAGTEAFF. The CDR3 DNA sequence: TGTGCCTGGAGGGGACTCGCCGGGACTGAAGCTTTCTTT.

The chain combines TRBV3-1 (or the pseudogene TRBV3-2) with TRBJ2-3; TRBD2 agrees at 11 bases. This CDR3 is 16 amino acids long. CDR1 is LGHDT, CDR2 YNNKEL, per germline (reference sequence). V lost 3 bases, J lost 2 bases, and 4 bases stayed unmatched. CDR3 coding DNA: TGTGCCAGCAGCCAGAGGACTAGCGGGTACACAGATACGCAGTATTTT. Translation gives CASSQRTSGYTDTQYF.

V usage is TRBV11-2 and J usage is TRBJ2-5; 12 bases match TRBD1. The CDR3 is 15 residues long. Germline trimming cut 2 bases from V and 5 bases from J; bases unmatched to any gene: 3. In germline, CDR1 is SGHAT, CDR2 FQNNGV. The CDR3, as DNA: TGTGCCAGCAGCTTACCGGGACAGGGGGCCGAGACCCAGTACTTC. Encoded protein: CASSLPGQGAETQYF.

The chain is built from TRBV9 and TRBJ1-3; TRBD1 is a possible D gene (5 bases). V was clipped by 1 base and J by 1 base, with 12 bases between them. This CDR3 region has 16 residues. The germline V gene encodes CDR1 SGDLS and CDR2 YYNGEE. The DNA of the CDR3 is TGTGCCAGCAGCGTACAGGCAGGACATTCTGGAAACACCATATATTTT. Residues: CASSVQAGHSGNTIYF.

This clone occurred once. The CDR3 nucleotides read TGTGCCAGCAGCCCGAGACTAGCGGACAATGAGCAGTTCTTC. Protein product: CASSPRLADNEQFF. The chain employs TRBV7-9 and TRBJ2-1, with 9 bases fitting TRBD2. In germline, CDR1 is SEHNR, CDR2 FQNEAQ (reference sequence). This CDR3 contains 14 residues. Trimming took 5 bases from V and 5 from J; bases not matched to a gene: 4.

The rearrangement uses TRBV24-1 and TRBJ2-3, with 9 bases matching TRBD1. The germline CDR1 and CDR2 sequences are KGHDR and SFDVKD. The CDR3 consists of 15 residues. Unmatched junction bases numbered 2, after V lost 2 bases and J lost 3 bases. CDR3: CATSDWGTGTDTQYF. The DNA for the CDR3 is TGTGCCACCAGTGATTGGGGGACAGGGACAGATACGCAGTATTTT.

This clone was recorded only once. The chain uses TRBV7-9 and TRBJ2-7; 13 nucleotides agree with TRBD2. The germline CDR1 and CDR2 sequences are SEHNR and FQNEAQ (reference sequence). The CDR3 loop spans 17 amino acids. V dropped 5 bases and J dropped 4; count of bases not matched to a gene: 11. CDR3 residues: CASSSRAGLAGSYEQYF. In DNA, the CDR3 is TGTGCCAGCAGCAGCCGAGCGGGACTAGCGGGATCATACGAGCAGTACTTC.

This chain links TRBV5-4 with TRBJ2-3, with 11 nucleotides matching TRBD2. This CDR3 has 15 residues. CDR1 is SGHNT, CDR2 YYREEE, per germline (reference sequence). The V gene end was trimmed by 1 base and the J gene end by 6 bases; junction bases not matched to a gene: 4. The CDR3 protein is CASSLSLAGADTQYF. Written as DNA, the CDR3 is TGTGCCAGCAGCTTGTCACTAGCGGGAGCGGATACGCAGTATTTT.

The chain carries TRBV2 and TRBJ2-3, with TRBD2 matching over 11 bases. With V trimmed by 4 bases and J by 5 bases, 5 bases remained unmatched. CDR1 is SNHLY and CDR2 is FYNNEI in the germline V gene. This CDR3 is built from 15 residues. CDR3 protein: CASSVAGGPGDTQYF. As DNA, the CDR3 is TGTGCCAGCAGTGTAGCGGGAGGGCCAGGAGATACGCAGTATTTT. Drawing the rest from reference TRBV2 and TRBJ2-3, the complete variable domain is EPEVTQTPSHQVTQMGQEVILRCVPISNHLYFYWYRQILGQKVEFLVSFYNNEISEKSEIFDDQFSVERPDGSNFTLKIRSTKLEDSAMYFCASSVAGGPGDTQYFGPGTRLTVL.

The rearrangement uses TRBV2 and TRBJ2-6; 7 nucleotides agree with TRBD1. After removal of 7 bases from V and 3 bases from J, the junction contained 9 bases not matched to a gene. Germline V gene data show CDR1 as SNHLY and CDR2 as FYNNEI. The CDR3 has 16 amino acids. CDR3 bases: TGTGCCAGCAACGGGGCAGGGGGTATTGGGGCCAACGTCCTGACTTTC. Its protein product is CASNGAGGIGANVLTF.

V gene TRBV29-1 combines with J gene TRBJ2-1; 7 nucleotides agree with TRBD2. CDR3 size: 13 residues. V trimming: 4 bases; J trimming: 4 bases; junction bases outside the gene matches: 4. CDR1 is SQVTM, CDR2 ANQGSEA, per germline. The CDR3 protein is CSVAASGYNEQFF. The CDR3 DNA reads as TGCAGCGTTGCAGCTAGCGGTTACAATGAGCAGTTCTTC.

CDR3 coding DNA: TGTGCCAGCAGCCGACAGGACGCCTTCGAGCAGTACTTC. Translation: CASSRQDAFEQYF. The J gene is TRBJ2-7, the V gene TRBV9, with D possibly being TRBD1 (6 bases). The CDR3 runs 13 residues. V was pared by 4 bases and J by 6 bases, with 14 bases between. The germline gives CDR1 SGDLS, CDR2 YYNGEE.

The gene calls are TRBV6-4 and TRBJ1-2; 7 bases map to TRBD1. The CDR3 covers 14 residues. Looked up from germline, CDR1 is MRHNA and CDR2 is SNTAGT. J gave up 1 base and V 5 bases, and 4 bases lay outside the gene matches. CDR3 nucleotide sequence: TGTGCCAGCAGTTCCGGGACAGATAACTATGGCTACACCTTC. Its protein is CASSSGTDNYGYTF.

This clone was picked up one time. This chain links TRBV19 with TRBJ1-2, with unresolved D. The CDR3 totals 14 residues. CDR1 and CDR2 from the germline V gene are LNHDA and SQIVND (reference sequence). Trimming took off 3 bases at V and 3 bases at J, with 11 bases between the two ends. The DNA for the CDR3 is TGTGCCAGTAGTATGGCCGGGAGCTACTATGGCTACACCTTC. This gives the protein CASSMAGSYYGYTF. Full variable domain (rest looked up from reference TRBV19 and TRBJ1-2): DGGITQSPKYLFRKEGQNVTLSCEQNLNHDAMYWYRQDPGQGLRLIYYSQIVNDFQKGDIAEGYSVSREKKESFPLTVTSAQKNPTAFYLCASSMAGSYYGYTFGSGTRLTVV.

This clone came up once. The rearrangement links TRBV9 to TRBJ1-6, with D possibly being TRBD1 (6 bases). Trimming took off 3 bases at V and 9 bases at J, with 13 bases between the two ends. Germline V gene lookup returns CDR1 SGDLS and CDR2 YYNGEE. This CDR3 spans 14 amino acids. The CDR3 loop reads CASSALTGPSPLHF. In nucleotides, the CDR3 is TGTGCCAGCAGCGCCCTGACAGGCCCTTCACCCCTCCACTTT.

This clone was seen only once. The chain is built from TRBV2 and TRBJ2-7; 8 bases fit TRBD1. Germline lookup yields CDR1 SNHLY and CDR2 FYNNEI. The CDR3 runs to 14 residues. V shed 3 bases and J 5 bases; nucleotides not matched to a gene: 6. CDR3 protein: CASSEVQGDDEQYF. Written as DNA, the CDR3 is TGTGCCAGCAGTGAGGTACAGGGGGACGACGAGCAGTACTTC.